This T cell receptor beta chain was sequenced for a study of cytomegalovirus exposure and HLA in healthy donors. Study information: An analysis done earlier identified 90 million to 120 million unique TCR beta sequences from roughly 190 million T cells. Regarding the study as a whole: In a later analysis, a missense DCLRE1C variant was linked to TCR beta V- and J-gene trimming. Indistinguishability led to the exclusion of some V segments, TRBV6-2 and TRBV6-3 included.

This clone has more than one count but fewer than ten. Its antigen is as yet unknown. The PCR employed 60 Vbeta primers together with 13 Jbeta primers. Profiling relied on immunoSEQ multiplex PCR, and the TCRdb table lists in-frame clones only, not all of them. The sample carries over 80,000 clones, around 73% recorded once. The donors, nominally healthy at sampling, likely had unrecorded immune exposures. This CDR3 has 16 amino acids. Trimming cost V 2 bases and J 4 bases; bases outside gene matches: 9. Looked up from germline, CDR1 is SGHTA and CDR2 is FQGNSA. V usage is TRBV7-2 and J usage is TRBJ2-7, with TRBD2 identical over 9 bases. The receptor comes from a man aged 40-49 years in good health and CMV-seronegative. Sequencing was performed on PBMCs. The CDR3 sequence: CASSLMASGVGYEQYF. CDR3 bases: TGTGCCAGCAGCTTAATGGCTAGCGGGGTTGGTTACGAGCAGTACTTC. The full variable domain, completed using reference TRBV7-2 and TRBJ2-7, is GAGVSQSPSNKVTEKGKDVELRCDPISGHTALYWYRQSLGQGLEFLIYFQGNSAPDKSGLPSDRFSAERTGGSVSTLTIQRTQQEDSAVYLCASSLMASGVGYEQYFGPGTRLTVT.